Listed here are 2 T cell receptor beta chains from one sample, sequenced in a study of spatial heterogeneity in lung cancer. The sample's time point: sample taken at primary tumor resection. TCRdb passed the 5' RACE reads through MiXCR, listing each CDR3 protein once. The sample has 60,000 or so distinct CDR3 sequences, roughly 6.6% seen once. Sequences were derived from PBMCs, sampled at surgery. Receptors originate from a female donor with early-stage non-small cell lung cancer.

This clonotype came up many times. The chain employs TRBV3-1 and TRBJ2-1; TRBD2 matches at 7 bases. CDR3 length equals 17 residues. Germline V gene lookup returns CDR1 LGHDT and CDR2 YNNKEL (reference sequence). With V trimmed by 2 bases and J by 7 bases, 14 bases remained unmatched. The CDR3 loop reads CASSQNRRTSPGNEQFF. CDR3 coding DNA: TGTGCCAGCAGCCAAAACCGTAGGACTAGTCCGGGGAATGAGCAGTTCTTC.

Points on this clonotype: A much larger clone differs by one base, so this may be a read error. The V and J genes are TRBV6-5 and TRBJ1-1, with a possible D match to TRBD1 (5 bases). Per germline, CDR1 MNHEY and CDR2 SVGAGI. This CDR3 spans 13 amino acids. V dropped 1 base and J dropped 3 bases, with 6 bases sitting between them. CDR3 in amino acids: CASSYLGDTEAFF. DNA of the CDR3: TGTGCCAGCAGTTACTTAGGGGACACTGAAGCTTTCTTT.